The 30 T cell receptor beta chains in this list originate from one sample, sequenced in a study of liver allograft versus peripheral blood T cells. For the study at large: Blood and transplanted-liver T cell receptor repertoires from recipients were compared.

TCRdb recomputed calls from the reads with MiXCR, one row per CDR3 protein. The sample lists a few thousand distinct CDR3 sequences; approximately 15% were seen once. Source of these receptors: a human patient who had a liver transplant. Some T cells may possibly be graft donor cells.

This clonotype is termed medium-sized. The rearrangement links TRBV14 to TRBJ1-1; D is possibly TRBD1 (5 bases). The V gene's germline CDR1 is SGHDN and CDR2 FVKESK. V gave up 0 bases and J gave up 4 bases, with 12 bases separating them. The CDR3 runs to 15 residues. The CDR3 region is CASSQDLGRGTEAFF. In DNA form, the CDR3 reads TGTGCCAGCAGCCAAGATCTTGGTAGGGGCACTGAAGCTTTCTTT.

This clonotype was seen more than once but under ten times. This chain connects TRBV5-1 to TRBJ1-2; D is perhaps TRBD1 (6 bases). Trimming removed 4 bases at V and 4 bases at J, with 23 bases between. CDR1 and CDR2 from the germline V gene are SGHRS and YFSETQ. This CDR3 comprises 17 residues. The CDR3 loop is CASSQFEDRTGSYGYTF. The CDR3 coding sequence is TGCGCCAGCAGCCAATTTGAGGACAGAACGGGGAGCTATGGCTACACCTTC. Filled out from reference TRBV5-1 and TRBJ1-2, the complete variable domain reads KAGVTQTPRYLIKTRGQQVTLSCSPISGHRSVSWYQQTPGQGLQFLFEYFSETQRNKGNFPGRFSGRQFSNSRSEMNVSTLELGDSALYLCASSQFEDRTGSYGYTFGSGTRLTVV.

By sample fraction, this clonotype is medium-sized. This CDR3 is CASQIGVANTEAFF. The DNA for the CDR3 is TGTGCCAGCCAAATAGGGGTGGCGAACACTGAAGCTTTCTTT. The rearrangement links TRBV6-5 to TRBJ1-1, with D possibly TRBD1 on 5 matching bases. The CDR3 consists of 14 residues. The germline CDR1 and CDR2 sequences are MNHEY and SVGAGI. The germline V and J ends were trimmed by 8 bases and 1 base, with 14 bases remaining between them.

This clonotype is medium-sized by share. CDR3 sequence reads: CSALAGVNTGELFF. CDR3 sequence (DNA): TGCAGCGCATTAGCGGGAGTGAACACCGGGGAGCTGTTTTTT. This chain uses TRBV29-1 with TRBJ2-2, with 9 bases matching TRBD2. CDR1 and CDR2 from the germline V gene are SQVTM and ANQGSEA. The CDR3 runs 14 residues. Losses at the gene ends were 7 bases for V and 1 base for J; bases not matched to a gene: 4.

This clonotype occurred a few times. V is TRBV11-2 and J is TRBJ2-7, with a possible D match to TRBD1 (5 bases). From germline, CDR1 is SGHAT and CDR2 FQNNGV. Trimming took 2 bases from V and 7 from J, leaving 18 bases between them. The CDR3 contains 15 residues. The CDR3 coding sequence is TGTGCCAGCAGCTTATCATCAGGGCCCTATGGGGAGCAGTACTTC. This sequence encodes CASSLSSGPYGEQYF.

This clonotype was recorded many times. The chain carries TRBV5-6 and TRBJ2-1, with a possible D match to TRBD1 (6 bases). V dropped 4 bases and J dropped 0 bases, with 17 bases sitting between them. In germline, CDR1 is SGHDT, CDR2 YYEEEE. CDR3 size: 17 residues. CDR3 loop: CASSPRVGTSSYNEQFF. In nucleotides, the CDR3 is TGTGCCAGCAGCCCAAGGGTAGGGACAAGCTCCTACAATGAGCAGTTCTTC.

This clonotype is medium-sized (0.01 to 0.1%) in the sample. This sequence joins TRBV19 and TRBJ2-3; D possibly corresponds to TRBD2 (6 bases). The CDR3 sequence is 17 residues long. The germline CDR1 and CDR2 sequences are LNHDA and SQIVND (reference sequence). V dropped 2 bases and J dropped 0 bases, with 15 bases sitting between them. CDR3 in amino acids: CASSIRLASRSTDTQYF. In DNA, the CDR3 is TGTGCCAGTAGTATAAGGCTAGCGTCCCGTAGCACAGATACGCAGTATTTT.

Relative to its sample, this clonotype is medium-sized. This sequence joins TRBV18 and TRBJ1-5, with 8 bases matching TRBD1. This CDR3 region has 14 residues. Germline-derived CDR1 and CDR2 are KGHSH and LQKENI. J gave up 4 bases and V 2 bases, and 1 base lay outside the gene matches. For the CDR3, the DNA is TGTGCCAGCTCACCAGGGACAGGTAATCAGCCCCAGCATTTT. Translation: CASSPGTGNQPQHF. Supplemented by reference TRBV18 and TRBJ1-5, the full variable domain reads NAGVMQNPRHLVRRRGQEARLRCSPMKGHSHVYWYRQLPEEGLKFMVYLQKENIIDESGMPKERFSAEFPKEGPSILRIQQVVRGDSAAYFCASSPGTGNQPQHFGDGTRLSIL.

This clonotype qualifies as medium-sized. This chain connects TRBV27 to TRBJ1-2, with a possible D match to TRBD1 (6 bases). The length of the CDR3 is 15 residues. Germline assignment: CDR1 MNHEY and CDR2 SMNVEV (reference sequence). Between the trimmed V and J ends, which lost 5 bases and 3 bases, there was a span of 16 bases. The CDR3 reads CASSGSTGYHYGYTF. The CDR3 nucleotides read TGTGCCAGCAGTGGATCAACAGGGTATCACTATGGCTACACCTTC.

Within the sample, this clonotype is medium-sized. The chain is built from TRBV6-1 and TRBJ1-4; a weak D match, TRBD1 (6 bases). V shed 2 bases and J shed 8 bases, with 12 bases lying between them. CDR3 length: 14 amino acids. The germline V gene has CDR1 MNHNS and CDR2 SASEGT. CDR3 DNA: TGTGCCAGCAGTGAACAGGGGATCGGCGAAAAACTGTTTTTT. This translates into CASSEQGIGEKLFF.

This clonotype is medium-sized in the sample. This chain uses TRBV6-2 or TRBV6-3 with TRBJ2-7; D perhaps matches TRBD1 (6 bases). The CDR3 spans 11 residues. CDR1 is MNHEY, CDR2 SVGEGT, per germline. With 7 bases removed from V and 9 bases from J, the gap between germline ends came to 13 bases. CDR3 residues: CASNQGQLQYF. CDR3 nucleotides: TGTGCCAGCAACCAAGGACAGTTGCAGTACTTC.

This clonotype is termed medium-sized. V usage is TRBV6-2 or TRBV6-3 and J usage is TRBJ1-4; TRBD1 might be the D (6 bases). The germline V and J ends were trimmed by 8 bases and 8 bases, with 12 bases remaining between them. This CDR3 region has 12 residues. Germline V CDR1 and CDR2: MNHEY, SVGEGT. CDR3 nucleotide sequence: TGTGCCAGCCGTGGGGGCGGAGAAAAACTGTTTTTT. It yields the protein CASRGGGEKLFF.

By share, this clonotype counts as medium-sized. The chain links TRBV19 to TRBJ1-2; D remains ambiguous. Trimming removed 3 bases at V and 3 bases at J, with 11 bases between. Germline-derived CDR1 and CDR2 are LNHDA and SQIVND (reference sequence). CDR3 size: 14 residues. This CDR3 reads CASSMKGGDYGYTF. The CDR3 coding sequence is TGTGCCAGTAGTATGAAGGGAGGAGACTATGGCTACACCTTC.

This clonotype is medium-sized in the sample. This sequence joins TRBV7-2 and TRBJ1-3; D unclear. Germline V gives CDR1 SGHTA, CDR2 FQGNSA. The CDR3 totals 12 residues. V was cut by 2 bases and J by 8 bases, with 7 bases left in between. The CDR3 spells CASSLPSHTIYF. The CDR3 coding sequence is TGTGCCAGCAGCTTACCCAGCCACACCATATATTTT.

This clonotype is judged large. The genes are TRBV10-3 and TRBJ1-1; weak D call: TRBD1 (5 bases). The germline V and J ends were trimmed by 2 bases and 10 bases, with 11 bases remaining between them. The CDR3 has 12 amino acids. CDR1 ENHRY and CDR2 SYGVKD come from the germline V gene. The CDR3 region has the DNA TGTGCCATCAGTGAGAGCACCAGGGCAGCTTTCTTT. Protein: CAISESTRAAFF.

In regard to this clonotype: One base away lies a much larger clone, so this may be a sequencing read error. The gene calls are TRBV6-5 and TRBJ1-2; D unresolved. This CDR3 is built from 13 residues. The V and J ends lost 4 bases and 7 bases respectively, with 13 bases between them. The germline V gene has CDR1 MNHEY and CDR2 SVGAGI. The CDR3 loop reads CASSSDHICGYTF. For the CDR3, the DNA is TGTGCCAGCAGTTCTGATCACATCTGTGGCTACACCTTC.

Comment on this clonotype: Compared with germline, one end of the junction differs, possibly owing to a read error. The rearrangement links TRBV28 to TRBJ1-1; D gene unclear. The CDR3 is 14 amino acids. Germline V CDR1 and CDR2: MDHEN, SYDVKM. CDR3 coding DNA: TGTGGCAGCAGTTTATTAGGGCTTAATAATGAAGCTTTCTTT. Translating it yields CGSSLLGLNNEAFF.

This clonotype appeared a few times. V gene TRBV18 combines with J gene TRBJ2-1, with 10 bases matching TRBD1. The CDR3 is 15 residues long. Germline V gene lookup returns CDR1 KGHSH and CDR2 LQKENI. V lost 2 bases, J lost 2 bases, and 0 bases stayed unmatched. CDR3 region: CASSPGTGAYNEQFF. The CDR3 DNA reads TGTGCCAGCTCACCAGGGACAGGGGCCTACAATGAGCAGTTCTTC.

This clonotype has more than one count but fewer than ten. This chain links TRBV20-1 with TRBJ1-6, with a tentative D call TRBD1 (5 bases). The CDR3 has 15 amino acids. The V gene lost 1 base and the J gene lost 4 bases, with 11 bases spanning the gap. Germline V gene data show CDR1 as DFQATT and CDR2 as SNEGSKA (reference sequence). CDR3 in amino acids: CSARAAGRYNSPLHF. CDR3 bases: TGCAGTGCTAGAGCAGCGGGACGGTATAATTCACCCCTCCACTTT.

This clonotype is judged medium-sized. The V and J genes are TRBV6-2 or TRBV6-3 and TRBJ2-5; 8 positions match TRBD1. With 2 bases clipped from V and 4 bases from J, the junction kept 15 bases outside the gene matches. Germline-derived CDR1 and CDR2 are MNHEY and SVGEGT. The CDR3 totals 18 residues. Here the CDR3 reads CASSYRRKAGGDGETQYF. CDR3 DNA sequence: TGTGCCAGCAGTTACAGGCGGAAAGCAGGGGGCGACGGAGAGACCCAGTACTTC.

This clonotype rates as medium-sized. The V and J genes are TRBV6-2 or TRBV6-3 and TRBJ1-1; 8 nucleotides align to TRBD1. Germline values: CDR1 MNHEY, CDR2 SVGEGT. CDR3 length: 15 amino acids. The V gene end was trimmed by 1 base and the J gene end by 7 bases; junction bases not matched to a gene: 8. CDR3 region: CASSYYHRGSNEAFF. Here the CDR3 DNA reads TGTGCCAGCAGTTACTACCACAGGGGGTCTAATGAAGCTTTCTTT.

The rearrangement links TRBV6-1 to TRBJ2-1; 10 nucleotides align to TRBD1. The junction had 28 bases not matched to a gene; V was cut back by 4 bases and J by 1 base. The CDR3 runs 24 residues. CDR1 MNHNS and CDR2 SASEGT come from the germline V gene. CDR3 sequence (DNA): TGTGCCAGCAGTGGATGGGGGACAGGGGATGTAGCGGGCGCCTCCCCAAGGTCCTACAATGAGCAGTTCTTC. Translated: CASSGWGTGDVAGASPRSYNEQFF.

The chain couples TRBV3-1 to TRBJ1-1, with D possibly TRBD1 on 5 matching bases. The V gene lost 4 bases and the J gene lost 1 base, with 10 bases spanning the gap. This CDR3 comprises 14 residues. Germline CDR1 is LGHDT and CDR2 is YNNKEL (reference sequence). Here the CDR3 DNA reads TGTGCCAGCAGCCCGGGACTGGCGAACACTGAAGCTTTCTTT. Translated, it gives CASSPGLANTEAFF.

This clonotype is labeled medium-sized. The CDR3 DNA reads TGTGCCAGCAGTTCGTGGCAGGGGGAAAATTCACCCCTCCACTTT. This encodes CASSSWQGENSPLHF. The gene calls are TRBV6-2 or TRBV6-3 and TRBJ1-6, with 7 bases lining up with TRBD1. CDR3 length: 15 amino acids. V shed 4 bases and J 7 bases; nucleotides not matched to a gene: 7. Germline values: CDR1 MNHEY, CDR2 SVGEGT.

This clonotype is medium-sized within its sample. V is TRBV18 and J is TRBJ1-6; D not certain. Germline CDR1 and CDR2: KGHSH and LQKENI. CDR3 length: 13 amino acids. V was shortened by 0 bases and J by 10 bases, with 7 bases between the two germline ends. As DNA, the CDR3 is TGTGCCAGCTCACCACCGCTGGGGTCACCCCTCCACTTT. Residues: CASSPPLGSPLHF.

This clonotype qualifies as medium-sized. The chain has TRBV6-5 and TRBJ1-1; unclear D gene. The CDR3 covers 12 residues. CDR1 is MNHEY, CDR2 SVGAGI, per germline. The V and J ends lost 0 bases and 8 bases respectively, with 7 bases between them. This chain's CDR3 is CASSYSGREAFF. The CDR3 region has the DNA TGTGCCAGCAGTTACTCAGGGAGGGAAGCTTTCTTT.

In this sample, this clonotype turned up many times. This chain uses TRBV28 with TRBJ1-2, with TRBD1 identical over 7 bases. Germline V gene sequence: CDR1 MDHEN, CDR2 SYDVKM. The CDR3 is made up of 16 amino acids. With 4 bases clipped from V and 7 bases from J, the junction kept 15 bases outside the gene matches. In DNA form, the CDR3 reads TGTGCCAGCAGTTCCATACACACAGGGGACGCGGCTGGCTACACCTTC. It yields the protein CASSSIHTGDAAGYTF.

This clonotype is classed as medium-sized. The chain joins TRBV19 to TRBJ2-7; TRBD1 matches 8 bases. Germline V gene data show CDR1 as LNHDA and CDR2 as SQIVND (reference sequence). J lost 7 bases, V lost 9 bases, and 11 bases had no gene match. The CDR3 contains 13 residues. CDR3 region: CARNRGDPTEQYF. CDR3 coding DNA: TGTGCCAGAAACAGGGGGGATCCTACAGAGCAGTACTTC.

Judged by abundance, this clonotype is medium-sized. The chain employs TRBV9 and TRBJ1-1; D ambiguous. The CDR3 totals 13 residues. Germline V CDR1 and CDR2: SGDLS, YYNGEE. V was trimmed by 7 bases and J by 1 base, leaving 11 bases between them. CDR3 coding DNA: TGTGCCAGCGCGGGTCGTGGGAACACTGAAGCTTTCTTT. Amino acid sequence: CASAGRGNTEAFF. Using reference TRBV9 and TRBJ1-1 for the parts outside the CDR3, the full variable domain is DSGVTQTPKHLITATGQRVTLRCSPRSGDLSVYWYQQSLDQGLQFLIQYYNGEERAKGNILERFSAQQFPDLHSELNLSSLELGDSALYFCASAGRGNTEAFFGQGTRLTVV.

The CDR3 here is CASSKTGDWVGETQYF. The CDR3 DNA sequence: TGTGCCAGTAGCAAGACAGGGGATTGGGTTGGGGAGACCCAGTACTTC. V and J are TRBV19 and TRBJ2-5; 8 bases are a match to TRBD1. Germline values: CDR1 LNHDA, CDR2 SQIVND (reference sequence). This CDR3 spans 16 amino acids. V dropped 6 bases and J dropped 5; count of bases not matched to a gene: 14. Variable domain in full (rest from reference TRBV19 and TRBJ2-5): DGGITQSPKYLFRKEGQNVTLSCEQNLNHDAMYWYRQDPGQGLRLIYYSQIVNDFQKGDIAEGYSVSREKKESFPLTVTSAQKNPTAFYLCASSKTGDWVGETQYFGPGTRLLVL.